Listed below are T cell receptor beta chains from one sample, sequenced in a study of identical twins. TCRdb re-analysed the 5' RACE reads in MiXCR, keeping a single row per CDR3 protein. The table records 450,000 or so distinct CDR3 sequences, more than 13% of them present only once. These same records also appear under a second study, on yellow fever vaccine responses in identical twins.

Material: CD4+ T cells sorted from blood. These receptor sequences come from a woman between 18 and 30 years old in good health. The CDR3 runs from the conserved cysteine through the conserved F or W. Fields, in order: J gene, V gene, D gene, clone size, CDR3 protein, CDR3 DNA. A D gene is named only where the DNA matches it firmly. The size of a clone is reported for some rows only, either as once, few or many, or as a class for expanded clones.

>TRBJ2-7|TRBV14|.|many
CASSPVSNVREQYF
TGTGCCAGCAGTCCCGTCTCCAACGTCAGGGAGCAGTACTTC
>TRBJ2-3|TRBV20-1|TRBD1|.
CSARELKQGTDTQYF
TGCAGTGCTAGAGAACTGAAACAGGGGACAGATACGCAGTATTTT
>TRBJ1-3|TRBV27|TRBD1|.
CASSYTGAGGNTIYF
TGTGCCAGCAGCTATACAGGGGCAGGTGGAAACACCATATATTTT
>TRBJ2-3|TRBV7-3|TRBD2|few
CASSLPSGGREPDTQYF
TGTGCCAGCAGCCTTCCTAGCGGGGGCCGAGAACCAGATACGCAGTATTTT
>TRBJ2-5|TRBV7-9|.|.
CAILVGAQETQYF
TGTGCCATCTTGGTGGGGGCCCAAGAGACCCAGTACTTC
>TRBJ2-3|TRBV29-1|TRBD2|few
CSATSGRATYTQYF
TGCAGCGCTACTAGCGGGAGGGCAACTTATACGCAGTATTTT
>TRBJ1-1|TRBV7-9|.|.
CASSLNSGQRDIF
TGTGCCAGCAGCTTAAACTCTGGACAGCGAGACATCTTT
>TRBJ2-5|TRBV9|.|few
CASSVHPLDQETQYF
TGTGCCAGCAGCGTCCACCCCTTAGATCAAGAGACCCAGTACTTC
>TRBJ2-7|TRBV4-3|.|few
CASSQESRSSYEQYF
TGCGCCAGCAGCCAAGAGAGTCGTAGCTCCTACGAGCAGTACTTC
>TRBJ1-6|TRBV6-5|.|.
CASSYSDSPLHF
TGTGCCAGCAGTTACTCCGATTCACCCCTCCACTTT
>TRBJ2-5|TRBV10-3|TRBD2|few
CAISESDRLAGETQYF
TGTGCCATCAGTGAGTCGGACCGACTAGCGGGAGAGACCCAGTACTTC
>TRBJ1-4|TRBV7-9|TRBD1|.
CASTGTGNEKLFF
TGTGCCAGCACCGGGACAGGGAACGAAAAACTGTTTTTT
>TRBJ2-3|TRBV29-1|.|many
CSVEDQKRQVTDTQYF
TGCAGCGTTGAAGATCAGAAGCGTCAAGTCACAGATACGCAGTATTTT
>TRBJ2-7|TRBV20-1|.|.
CSARALGGPSYEQYF
TGCAGTGCTAGGGCCCTCGGGGGGCCCTCCTACGAGCAGTACTTC
>TRBJ2-3|TRBV6-1|TRBD1|.
CASSRTGGSTDTQYF
TGTGCCAGCAGTCGGACAGGGGGTTCCACAGATACGCAGTATTTT
>TRBJ2-3|TRBV2|TRBD1|.
CASSSDRGDADTQYF
TGTGCCAGCAGTTCCGACAGGGGGGACGCAGATACGCAGTATTTT
>TRBJ2-7|TRBV4-2|TRBD1|few
CASSQKSPGQGAYEQYF
TGTGCCAGCAGCCAAAAGTCCCCGGGACAGGGGGCCTACGAGCAGTACTTC
>TRBJ1-1|TRBV18|TRBD1|few
CASSLRGRMDTEAFF
TGTGCCAGCTCACTGAGGGGGCGGATGGACACTGAAGCTTTCTTT
>TRBJ2-5|TRBV5-4|.|.
CASSPGGRTGTQYF
TGTGCCAGCAGTCCTGGTGGCAGGACCGGGACCCAGTACTTC
>TRBJ2-3|TRBV11-2|TRBD2|few
CASSPASSGRGADTQYF
TGTGCCAGCAGCCCGGCCAGTAGCGGGAGGGGCGCAGATACGCAGTATTTT
>TRBJ2-1|TRBV5-1|TRBD2|few
CASQSGGSVEQFF
TGCGCCAGCCAGTCGGGAGGGTCGGTTGAGCAGTTCTTC
>TRBJ1-1|TRBV5-6|.|.
CASSPDTGRHTEAFF
TGTGCCAGCAGCCCCGACACAGGGCGGCACACTGAAGCTTTCTTT
>TRBJ1-1|TRBV10-3|.|many
CAISAGLNTEAFF
TGTGCCATCAGTGCGGGGCTGAACACTGAAGCTTTCTTT
>TRBJ1-4|TRBV2|.|few
CASSEALGEKLFF
TGTGCCAGCAGTGAAGCTCTTGGTGAAAAACTGTTTTTT
>TRBJ2-6|TRBV5-1|.|.
CASSLAPGISGANVLTF
TGCGCCAGCAGCTTGGCCCCTGGGATCTCTGGGGCCAACGTCCTGACTTTC
>TRBJ2-2|TRBV12-3/TRBV12-4|TRBD1|many
CASSLRDRGTGELFF
TGTGCCAGCAGTTTAAGGGACAGGGGCACCGGGGAGCTGTTTTTT
>TRBJ2-3|TRBV20-1|.|.
CSARDQGGARMYSTDTQYF
TGCAGTGCTAGAGATCAAGGGGGGGCGAGAATGTATAGCACAGATACGCAGTATTTT
>TRBJ2-7|TRBV5-5|TRBD1|few
CASSLGTGHRGQYF
TGTGCCAGCAGCTTGGGGACAGGCCACCGCGGGCAGTACTTC